These 23 T cell receptor beta chains were sequenced from one sample in a study of T cells in Graves' hyperthyroidism and ophthalmopathy. Researchers amplified the TCR beta CDR3 regions from RNA transcripts. An initial round of RT-PCR targeting the TCR CDR3 relied on the HTBI primer set. TCRdb redid the calling of the multiplex PCR reads with MiXCR, one entry per CDR3 protein. This table holds roughly 500,000 distinct CDR3 sequences, roughly 25% found once. The specimen was blood. Receptors originate from a woman aged 25 to 39 with Graves' ophthalmopathy.

This clonotype was seen repeatedly, ten times or more. The V call is TRBV20-1, the J call TRBJ2-5; D remains unclear. Trimming cost V 7 bases and J 4 bases, with 4 bases left between them. The CDR3 extends over 9 amino acids. Germline V lookup: CDR1 DFQATT, CDR2 SNEGSKA (reference sequence). The CDR3 reads CSVAETQYF. CDR3 nucleotides: TGCAGTGTAGCAGAGACCCAGTACTTC.

Many counts were recorded for this clonotype. J is TRBJ2-5 and V is TRBV12-3 or TRBV12-4; 7 nucleotides line up with TRBD1. The CDR3 covers 17 residues. V was clipped by 6 bases and J by 0 bases; unmatched bases: 13. The CDR3 nucleotides are TGTGCCAGCAGCCCCCGAGAAGGACAGGAGAACCAAGAGACCCAGTACTTC. Encoded protein: CASSPREGQENQETQYF.

The table lists this clonotype with a count of one. The J gene is TRBJ1-1, the V gene TRBV19; D gene uncertain. The CDR3 has 12 amino acids. V lost 6 bases and J 4 bases, leaving 9 bases between the germline ends. The germline V gene encodes CDR1 LNHDA and CDR2 SQIVND (reference sequence). CDR3 sequence (DNA): TGTGCCAGTAGATTGGTAGGCACTGAAGCTTTCTTT. Translating gives CASRLVGTEAFF.

This clonotype was seen ten or more times. The gene calls are TRBV27 and TRBJ1-1, with 10 nucleotides matching TRBD1. The CDR3 sequence is 15 residues long. With V trimmed by 4 bases and J by 0 bases, 2 bases remained unmatched. Germline lookup yields CDR1 MNHEY and CDR2 SMNVEV (reference sequence). CDR3 bases: TGTGCCAGCAGTTCCGGGACAGGGGTGAACACTGAAGCTTTCTTT. Protein product: CASSSGTGVNTEAFF.

The V call is TRBV20-1, the J call TRBJ1-2, with D unresolved. V lost 7 bases and J lost 7, with 7 bases in between. CDR3 length: 9 residues. The germline CDR1 and CDR2 sequences are DFQATT and SNEGSKA (reference sequence). Written as DNA, the CDR3 is TGCAGTGTTGGAGGTGGCTACACCTTC. Translating gives CSVGGGYTF.

Ten or more counts support this clonotype. V gene TRBV11-2 combines with J gene TRBJ1-1; D possibly corresponds to TRBD1 (5 bases). Germline values: CDR1 SGHAT, CDR2 FQNNGV. The CDR3 extends over 13 amino acids. The V and J ends lost 6 bases and 4 bases respectively, with 12 bases between them. CDR3 sequence: CASSLGVGTEAFF. Here the CDR3 DNA reads TGTGCCAGCAGTTTGGGGGTAGGCACTGAAGCTTTCTTT.

The chain couples TRBV19 to TRBJ1-2; D might be TRBD1 (6 bases). CDR1 and CDR2 from the germline V gene are LNHDA and SQIVND (reference sequence). The CDR3 covers 13 residues. Trimming left V 6 bases short and J 5 bases short, with 13 bases between. CDR3 amino acids: CASRAGQYYGYTF. DNA of the CDR3: TGTGCCAGTAGGGCCGGACAGTATTATGGCTACACCTTC.

This clonotype was observed many times. V and J are TRBV12-3 or TRBV12-4 and TRBJ2-7, with D tentatively TRBD1 (6 bases). This CDR3 contains 11 residues. Trimming removed 6 bases at V and 6 bases at J, with 9 bases between. The CDR3 bases are TGTGCCAGCAGATCAGGGGTCGAGCAGTACTTC. Its protein product is CASRSGVEQYF.

This clonotype was seen repeatedly, ten times or more. CDR3 protein: CASSWQGPYEQYF. CDR3 sequence (DNA): TGTGCCAGCAGTTGGCAGGGGCCCTACGAGCAGTACTTC. This chain joins TRBV6-5 and TRBJ2-7, with D possibly TRBD1 on 6 matching bases. Between the trimmed V and J ends, which lost 4 bases and 2 bases, there was a span of 9 bases. Germline V gives CDR1 MNHEY, CDR2 SVGAGI. The CDR3 is 13 residues long.

This clonotype was counted at least ten times. CDR3 loop: CASSPHRGEGHEQYF. The CDR3 DNA reads TGTGCCAGCAGTCCACACAGGGGGGAAGGACACGAGCAGTACTTC. This sequence joins TRBV12-3 or TRBV12-4 and TRBJ2-7; 8 bases fit TRBD1. The CDR3 totals 15 residues. After removal of 5 bases from V and 5 bases from J, the junction contained 11 bases not matched to a gene.

At least ten counts were recorded for this clonotype. V gene TRBV24-1 combines with J gene TRBJ1-1; tentatively, D is TRBD1 (5 bases). V gave up 7 bases and J gave up 1 base, with 9 bases separating them. The CDR3 consists of 13 residues. Germline V gene data show CDR1 as KGHDR and CDR2 as SFDVKD. The chain's CDR3 is CATRDGANTEAFF. In nucleotides, the CDR3 is TGTGCCACCAGGGACGGGGCGAACACTGAAGCTTTCTTT.

Ten or more counts support this clonotype. An end of the junction differs from the germline gene, which may be a read error. V and J are TRBV12-3 or TRBV12-4 and TRBJ1-1, with D unclear. This CDR3 is built from 13 residues. In DNA, the CDR3 is TGTGCCAGCAGTCCAAATCCGAACACTGAAGCTTGCTTT. Translating gives CASSPNPNTEACF.

This clonotype was seen at least ten times. The chain carries TRBV27 and TRBJ2-5; unclear D gene. The CDR3 totals 14 residues. CDR1 and CDR2 from the germline V gene are MNHEY and SMNVEV (reference sequence). Between the trimmed V and J ends, which lost 6 bases and 4 bases, there was a span of 15 bases. The CDR3 is CASRPSDKAETQYF. The CDR3 nucleotides read TGTGCCAGCAGACCATCCGACAAGGCAGAGACCCAGTACTTC.

This clonotype was detected ten times or more. The chain couples TRBV7-9 to TRBJ1-2; D gene ambiguous. Deletions cut 4 bases from V and 4 bases from J, with 13 bases between. Germline-derived CDR1 and CDR2 are SEHNR and FQNEAQ (reference sequence). This CDR3 has 14 amino acids. The CDR3 DNA is TGTGCCAGCAGCTCCTCGACTGCGGTCTATGGCTACACCTTC. Translated: CASSSSTAVYGYTF.

This chain links TRBV2 with TRBJ1-1; the match to TRBD1 covers 7 bases. Losses at the gene ends were 5 bases for V and 2 bases for J; bases not matched to a gene: 8. This CDR3 region has 15 residues. Germline CDR1 reads SNHLY; CDR2 reads FYNNEI. This CDR3 is CASSTLGTANTEAFF. CDR3 sequence (DNA): TGTGCCAGCAGTACACTGGGGACAGCTAACACTGAAGCTTTCTTT.

This rearrangement joins TRBV20-1 to TRBJ2-7, with 8 bases aligning to TRBD1. The CDR3 contains 13 residues. Trimming removed 4 bases from V and 2 bases from J; junction bases left unmatched: 4. CDR1 and CDR2 from the germline V gene are DFQATT and SNEGSKA (reference sequence). Here the CDR3 DNA reads TGCAGTGCTACCACGGACAGGGCCTACGAGCAGTACTTC. Translation: CSATTDRAYEQYF.

The V call is TRBV10-3, the J call TRBJ2-6, with D possibly TRBD2 on 5 matching bases. The CDR3 runs to 17 residues. V was shortened by 7 bases and J by 0 bases, with 16 bases between the two germline ends. Germline values: CDR1 ENHRY, CDR2 SYGVKD. The CDR3 spells CAITPAAGDSGANVLTF. For the CDR3, the DNA is TGTGCCATCACCCCAGCAGCCGGGGACTCTGGGGCCAACGTCCTGACTTTC.

This clonotype has at least ten counts. The chain carries TRBV7-2 and TRBJ1-2; D is ambiguous. Trimming shortened V by 2 bases and J by 9 bases, and 13 bases separated the two germline ends. Germline V CDR1 and CDR2: SGHTA, FQGNSA. CDR3 size: 13 residues. As DNA, the CDR3 is TGTGCCAGCAGCTTACCGGGGAGGTATCGCTACACCTTC. Translating gives CASSLPGRYRYTF.

As to this clonotype: One end of the junction fails to match germline, which may point to a read error. The chain recombines TRBV28 with TRBJ1-1; D gene unclear. Germline CDR1 reads MDHEN; CDR2 reads SYDVKM. The length of the CDR3 is 13 residues. The CDR3 loop is CASSRAQNSEAFF. The CDR3 nucleotides are TGTGCCAGCAGCCGGGCCCAAAACAGTGAAGCTTTCTTT. The variable domain in full, with the rest retrieved from reference TRBV28 and TRBJ1-1, is DVKVTQSSRYLVKRTGEKVFLECVQDMDHENMFWYRQDPGLGLRLIYFSYDVKMKEKGDIPEGYSVSREKKERFSLILESASTNQTSMYLCASSRAQNSEAFFGQGTRLTVV.

The rearrangement uses TRBV25-1 and TRBJ2-2; D may be TRBD1 (5 bases). Germline values: CDR1 MGHDK, CDR2 SYGVNS. Trimming pared 1 base from V and 1 base from J, leaving 7 bases between. This CDR3 has 15 amino acids. The CDR3 DNA sequence: TGTGCCAGCAGTGAATTTACAGGGAACACCGGGGAGCTGTTTTTT. This translates into CASSEFTGNTGELFF.

This clonotype occurred many times. This rearrangement joins TRBV6-5 to TRBJ2-5, with D perhaps given as TRBD1 or TRBD2 (5 bases each). The length of the CDR3 is 16 residues. Germline values: CDR1 MNHEY, CDR2 SVGAGI. Trimming shortened V by 1 base and J by 9 bases, and 21 bases separated the two germline ends. The DNA for the CDR3 is TGTGCCAGCAGTTACTATTCCCCTGGGGACGGATGGGCCCAGTACTTC. It is translated as CASSYYSPGDGWAQYF.

In this sample, this clonotype turned up a few times. This chain uses TRBV11-2 with TRBJ2-5; TRBD2 might be the D (5 bases). Germline CDR1 and CDR2: SGHAT and FQNNGV. This CDR3 contains 14 residues. The ends were cut back, 5 bases at V and 1 base at J, with 11 bases in the middle. The CDR3 protein is CASSPTGSQETQYF. DNA for the CDR3: TGTGCCAGCAGCCCCACGGGGAGCCAAGAGACCCAGTACTTC.

This rearrangement joins TRBV6-5 to TRBJ1-1; unclear D gene. This CDR3 is 15 amino acids long. V was trimmed by 4 bases and J by 6 bases, leaving 18 bases between them. Germline assignment: CDR1 MNHEY and CDR2 SVGAGI. CDR3 region: CASSSTGIPIPEAFF. Written as DNA, the CDR3 is TGTGCCAGCAGTTCGACCGGGATCCCAATTCCTGAAGCTTTCTTT.